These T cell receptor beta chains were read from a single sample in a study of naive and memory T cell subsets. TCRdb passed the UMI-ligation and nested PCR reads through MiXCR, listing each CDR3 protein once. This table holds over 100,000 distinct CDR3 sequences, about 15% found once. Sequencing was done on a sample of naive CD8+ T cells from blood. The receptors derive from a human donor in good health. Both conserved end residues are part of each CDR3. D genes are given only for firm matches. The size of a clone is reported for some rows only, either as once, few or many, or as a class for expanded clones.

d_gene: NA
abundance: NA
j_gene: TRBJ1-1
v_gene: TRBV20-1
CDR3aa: CSARGPVNTEAFF
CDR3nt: TGCAGTGCTAGAGGCCCAGTCAACACTGAAGCTTTCTTT

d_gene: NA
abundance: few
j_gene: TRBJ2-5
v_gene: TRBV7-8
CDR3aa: CASSPNREETQYF
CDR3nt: TGTGCCAGCAGCCCCAACAGGGAAGAGACCCAGTACTTC

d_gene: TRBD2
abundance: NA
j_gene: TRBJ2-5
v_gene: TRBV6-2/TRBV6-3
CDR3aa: CASSLRGLAGGETQYF
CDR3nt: TGTGCCAGCAGTCTCAGGGGACTAGCGGGAGGAGAGACCCAGTACTTC

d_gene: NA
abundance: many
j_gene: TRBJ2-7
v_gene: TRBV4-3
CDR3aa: CASSQVEGLGSEQYF
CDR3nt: TGCGCCAGCAGCCAAGTAGAGGGGCTGGGGTCCGAGCAGTACTTC

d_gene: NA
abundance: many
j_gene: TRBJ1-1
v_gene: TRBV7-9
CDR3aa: CASSKGRGEISSEAFF
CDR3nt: TGTGCCAGCAGCAAAGGTAGGGGGGAGATCTCGTCTGAAGCTTTCTTT

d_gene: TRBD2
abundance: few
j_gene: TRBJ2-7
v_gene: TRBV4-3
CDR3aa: CASSQDVAGVSYEQYF
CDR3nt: TGCGCCAGCAGCCAAGATGTAGCGGGGGTCTCCTACGAGCAGTACTTC

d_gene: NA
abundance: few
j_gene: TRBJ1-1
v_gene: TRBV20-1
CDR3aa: CSARDWTMNAEAFF
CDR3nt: TGCAGTGCTAGAGATTGGACCATGAACGCTGAAGCTTTCTTT

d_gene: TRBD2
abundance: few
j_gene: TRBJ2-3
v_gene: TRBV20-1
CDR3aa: CSAPLSSSGAITDTQYF
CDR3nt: TGCAGTGCTCCCCTCTCCTCTAGCGGGGCCATTACAGATACGCAGTATTTT

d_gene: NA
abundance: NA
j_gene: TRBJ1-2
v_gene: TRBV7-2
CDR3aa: CASSSHRASFYGYTF
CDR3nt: TGTGCCAGCAGCAGCCACAGGGCCTCGTTCTATGGCTACACCTTC

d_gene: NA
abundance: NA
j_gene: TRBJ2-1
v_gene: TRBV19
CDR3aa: CASSIRLDEQFF
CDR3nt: TGTGCCAGTAGTATCAGGCTCGATGAGCAGTTCTTC

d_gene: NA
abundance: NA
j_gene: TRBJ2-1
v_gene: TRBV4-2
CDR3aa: CASSQDVAEYNEQFF
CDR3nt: TGTGCCAGCAGCCAAGATGTAGCAGAGTACAATGAGCAGTTCTTC

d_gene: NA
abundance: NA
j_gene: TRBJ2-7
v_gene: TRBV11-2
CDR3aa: CASSSGGAGYKQYF
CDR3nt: TGTGCCAGCAGCTCCGGAGGGGCCGGGTACAAGCAGTACTTC

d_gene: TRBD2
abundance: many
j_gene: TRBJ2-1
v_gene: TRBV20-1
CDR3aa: CSARERDYLSSYNEQFF
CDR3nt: TGCAGTGCTAGAGAAAGGGACTATCTGAGCTCCTACAATGAGCAGTTCTTC

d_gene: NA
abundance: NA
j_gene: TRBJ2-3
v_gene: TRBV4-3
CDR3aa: CASSQATSYGIDTQYF
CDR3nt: TGCGCCAGCAGCCAAGCAACTAGCTACGGCATAGATACGCAGTATTTT

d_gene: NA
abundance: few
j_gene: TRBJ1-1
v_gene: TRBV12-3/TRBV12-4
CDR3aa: CASSSTYREIEAFF
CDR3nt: TGTGCCAGCAGTTCTACCTACCGGGAGATAGAAGCTTTCTTT

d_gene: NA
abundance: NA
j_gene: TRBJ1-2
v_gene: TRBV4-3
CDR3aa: CASRHAEDGSPDGTNYGYTF
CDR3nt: TGCGCCAGCCGACACGCGGAGGATGGGAGCCCGGATGGGACTAACTATGGCTACACCTTC

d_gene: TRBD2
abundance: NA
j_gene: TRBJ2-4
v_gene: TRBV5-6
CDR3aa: CASSLAGGAENIQYF
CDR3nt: TGTGCCAGCAGCTTGGCCGGGGGGGCCGAAAACATTCAGTACTTC

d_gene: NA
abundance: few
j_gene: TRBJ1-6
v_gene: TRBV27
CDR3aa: CASSVEGNSPLHF
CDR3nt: TGTGCCAGCAGTGTAGAGGGAAATTCACCCCTCCACTTT

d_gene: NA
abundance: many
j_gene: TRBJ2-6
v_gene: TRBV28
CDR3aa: CASSFHLSRTAGANVLTF
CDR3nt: TGTGCCAGCAGTTTCCACCTTTCCCGGACAGCAGGGGCCAACGTCCTGACTTTC

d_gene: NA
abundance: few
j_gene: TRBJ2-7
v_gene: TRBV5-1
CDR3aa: CASTLYEQYF
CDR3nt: TGCGCCAGCACCCTCTACGAGCAGTACTTC

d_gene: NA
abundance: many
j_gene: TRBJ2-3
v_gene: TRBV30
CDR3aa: CAWSRDNPARYF
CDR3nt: TGTGCCTGGAGCCGCGACAACCCTGCCCGGTATTTT

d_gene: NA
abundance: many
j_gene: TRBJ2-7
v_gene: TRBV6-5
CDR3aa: CASSPTTTYHEQYF
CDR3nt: TGTGCCAGCAGTCCCACCACGACTTACCACGAGCAGTACTTC

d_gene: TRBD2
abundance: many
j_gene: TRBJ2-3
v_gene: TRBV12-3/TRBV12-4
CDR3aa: CASSLGVAGAPDTQYF
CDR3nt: TGTGCCAGCAGTTTAGGAGTAGCGGGGGCCCCAGATACGCAGTATTTT

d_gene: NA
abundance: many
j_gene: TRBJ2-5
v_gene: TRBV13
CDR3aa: CASSTFDLGQETQYF
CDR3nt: TGTGCCAGCAGCACATTTGACCTGGGGCAAGAGACCCAGTACTTC

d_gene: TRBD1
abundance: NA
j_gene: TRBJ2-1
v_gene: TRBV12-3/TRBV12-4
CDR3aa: CASSSGGSYNEQFF
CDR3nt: TGTGCCAGCAGTTCAGGGGGTTCTTACAATGAGCAGTTCTTC

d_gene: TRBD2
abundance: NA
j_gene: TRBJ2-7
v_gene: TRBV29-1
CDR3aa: CSVGDGGGAYEQYF
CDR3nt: TGCAGCGTTGGAGACGGGGGGGGGGCCTACGAGCAGTACTTC

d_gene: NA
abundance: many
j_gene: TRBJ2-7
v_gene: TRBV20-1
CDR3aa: CSARDKSSYEQYF
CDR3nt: TGCAGTGCTAGAGACAAGTCCTCCTACGAGCAGTACTTC

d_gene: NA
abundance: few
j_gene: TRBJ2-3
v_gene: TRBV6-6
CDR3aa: CASSYPSTGDTQYF
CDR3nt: TGTGCCAGCAGTTACCCCTCCACCGGAGATACGCAGTATTTT

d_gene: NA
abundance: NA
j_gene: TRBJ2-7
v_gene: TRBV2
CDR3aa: CASREPEGGDEQYF
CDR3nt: TGTGCCAGCAGGGAACCTGAGGGGGGCGACGAGCAGTACTTC

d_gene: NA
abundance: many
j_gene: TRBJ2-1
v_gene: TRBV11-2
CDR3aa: CASSLVGSGPGNEQFF
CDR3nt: TGTGCCAGCAGCTTAGTGGGGTCGGGACCGGGAAATGAGCAGTTCTTC

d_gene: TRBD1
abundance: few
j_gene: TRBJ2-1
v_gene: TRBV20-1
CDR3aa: CSAEDRAAYNEQFF
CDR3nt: TGCAGTGCTGAGGACAGGGCAGCCTACAATGAGCAGTTCTTC

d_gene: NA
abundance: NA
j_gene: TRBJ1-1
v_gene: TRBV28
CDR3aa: CASSSGDQTSGAFF
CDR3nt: TGTGCCAGCAGTTCAGGGGACCAGACAAGTGGAGCTTTCTTT

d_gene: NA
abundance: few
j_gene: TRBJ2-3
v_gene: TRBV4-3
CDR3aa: CASSQDRGVRFTDTQYF
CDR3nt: TGCGCCAGCAGCCAAGATCGGGGCGTCCGTTTCACAGATACGCAGTATTTT

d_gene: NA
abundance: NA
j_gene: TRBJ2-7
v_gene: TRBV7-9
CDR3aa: CASSFSDNDPSYEQYF
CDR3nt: TGTGCCAGCAGCTTTTCCGATAATGATCCCTCCTACGAGCAGTACTTC

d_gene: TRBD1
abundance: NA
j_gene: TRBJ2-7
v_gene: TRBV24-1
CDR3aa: CAAAAGTGPLYF
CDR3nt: TGTGCCGCCGCGGCCGGGACAGGGCCATTGTACTTC

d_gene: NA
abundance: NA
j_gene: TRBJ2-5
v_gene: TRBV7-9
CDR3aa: CASALLVIQAETQYF
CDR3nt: TGTGCCAGCGCTTTGCTAGTTATACAGGCGGAGACCCAGTACTTC

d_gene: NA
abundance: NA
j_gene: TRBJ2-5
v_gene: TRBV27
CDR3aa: CASSVDTDQETQYF
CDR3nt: TGTGCCAGCAGTGTTGATACGGACCAAGAGACCCAGTACTTC

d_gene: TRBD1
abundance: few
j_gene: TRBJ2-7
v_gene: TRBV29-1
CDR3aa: CSVRDSAHEQYF
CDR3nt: TGCAGCGTCCGGGACAGTGCCCACGAGCAGTACTTC

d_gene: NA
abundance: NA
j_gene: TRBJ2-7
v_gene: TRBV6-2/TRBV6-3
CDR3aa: CASRQPPYEQYF
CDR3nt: TGTGCCAGCAGACAACCGCCCTACGAGCAGTACTTC

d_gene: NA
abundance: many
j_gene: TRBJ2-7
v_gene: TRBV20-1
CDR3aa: CSARVRQNPQYEQYF
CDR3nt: TGCAGTGCTAGAGTCCGCCAGAATCCCCAGTACGAGCAGTACTTC

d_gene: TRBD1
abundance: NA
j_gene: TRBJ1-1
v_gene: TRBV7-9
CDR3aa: CASRSGQEGTEAFF
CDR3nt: TGTGCCAGCAGATCAGGACAGGAGGGCACTGAAGCTTTCTTT

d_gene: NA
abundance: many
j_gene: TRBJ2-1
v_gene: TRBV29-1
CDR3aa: CSVEGNEQFF
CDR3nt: TGCAGCGTAGAGGGGAATGAGCAGTTCTTC

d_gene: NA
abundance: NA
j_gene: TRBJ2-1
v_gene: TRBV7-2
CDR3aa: CASSLITGNEQFF
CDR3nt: TGTGCCAGCAGCTTGATCACAGGAAATGAGCAGTTCTTC

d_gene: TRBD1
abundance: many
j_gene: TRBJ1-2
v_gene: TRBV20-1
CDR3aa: CSATGTGANYGYTF
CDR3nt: TGCAGTGCTACAGGGACAGGAGCTAACTATGGCTACACCTTC

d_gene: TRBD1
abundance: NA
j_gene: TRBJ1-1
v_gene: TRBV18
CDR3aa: CASSSSPPWDREDTEAFF
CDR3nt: TGTGCCAGCTCCTCCTCCCCCCCGTGGGACAGGGAGGACACTGAAGCTTTCTTT

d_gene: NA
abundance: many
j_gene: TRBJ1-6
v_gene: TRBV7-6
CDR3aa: CASSLVQNNSPLHF
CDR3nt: TGTGCCAGCAGCTTAGTGCAGAATAATTCACCCCTCCACTTT

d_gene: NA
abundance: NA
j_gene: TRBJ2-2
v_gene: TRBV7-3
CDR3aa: CASSLTLGTSTGELFF
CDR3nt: TGTGCCAGCAGCTTAACGCTCGGCACTTCCACCGGGGAGCTGTTTTTT

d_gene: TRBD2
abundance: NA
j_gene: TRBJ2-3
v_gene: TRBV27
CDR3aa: CASSSPYGRAPDTQYF
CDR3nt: TGTGCCAGCAGTTCCCCATATGGGAGGGCCCCAGATACGCAGTATTTT

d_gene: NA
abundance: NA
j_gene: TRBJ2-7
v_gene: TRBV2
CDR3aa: CASSEAPPDSGFYEQYF
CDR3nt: TGTGCCAGCAGTGAAGCCCCTCCGGACTCGGGGTTCTACGAGCAGTACTTC

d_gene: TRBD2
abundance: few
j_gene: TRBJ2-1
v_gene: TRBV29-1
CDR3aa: CSVGLAGLGSEQFF
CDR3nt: TGCAGCGTGGGACTAGCGGGATTAGGTAGTGAGCAGTTCTTC

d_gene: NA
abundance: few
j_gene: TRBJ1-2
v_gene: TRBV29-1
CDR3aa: CSVEWLGGYTF
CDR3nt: TGCAGCGTTGAATGGCTGGGGGGCTACACCTTC

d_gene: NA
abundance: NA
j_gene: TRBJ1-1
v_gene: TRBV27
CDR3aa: CASSLSRRDKEAFF
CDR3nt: TGTGCCAGCAGTTTATCCCGGCGGGATAAAGAAGCTTTCTTT

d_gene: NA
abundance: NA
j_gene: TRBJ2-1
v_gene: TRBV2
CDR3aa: CASRNHQGRPYNEQFF
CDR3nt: TGTGCCAGCAGGAACCATCAGGGTAGACCCTACAATGAGCAGTTCTTC

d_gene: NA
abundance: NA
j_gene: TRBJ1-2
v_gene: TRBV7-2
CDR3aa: CASSDRTIYGYTF
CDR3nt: TGTGCCAGCAGCGACAGGACGATCTATGGCTACACCTTC

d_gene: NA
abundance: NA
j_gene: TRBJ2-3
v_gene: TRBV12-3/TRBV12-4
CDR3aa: CASEDGTTDTQYF
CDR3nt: TGTGCCAGCGAGGACGGGACCACGGATACGCAGTATTTT